This T cell receptor (beta chain) was observed in a study of cytomegalovirus exposure and HLA in healthy donors. The PCR employed 60 Vbeta primers together with 13 Jbeta primers. TCRdb's copy holds only in-frame clones and misses some; the assay was immunoSEQ multiplex PCR. The sample contains roughly 150,000 clones, around 80% of which appear only once. The CDR3 spans 16 residues. Germline values: CDR1 SGHRS, CDR2 YFSETQ. Germline trimming cut 0 bases from V and 3 bases from J; bases unmatched to any gene: 5. Study observations and caveats: With later analysis, a missense DCLRE1C variant became linked to TCR beta V- and J-gene trimming. The study labeled 180 or so TCR beta chains cytomegalovirus-associated. Highly shared variants forming one cluster were likely a sequencing artifact. Specificity for CMV antigens was confirmed in vitro for a few of the CMV-associated chains.

About this clone itself: The antigen is undetermined.

The genes are TRBV5-1 and TRBJ2-2; the match to TRBD1 covers 7 bases. Sequenced input: PBMCs. The sequence was obtained from a man younger than 45 in good health and CMV-seronegative. CDR3 DNA sequence: TGCGCCAGCAGCTTGGCCTTGCAGGGGGACACCGGGGAGCTGTTTTTT. Its translation: CASSLALQGDTGELFF.